Listed here are 16 T cell receptor beta chains from one sample, sequenced in a study of T cell changes during pregnancy in multiple sclerosis. Assay used: immunoSEQ multiplex PCR; TCRdb lists only in-frame clones, some missing. The sample has fewer than 75,000 clones, 90% to 95% seen once. The sample in question was peripheral blood, obtained in the second trimester of pregnancy. The receptors here all came from a female donor with multiple sclerosis, enrolled in a pregnancy study.

The chain links TRBV6-5 to TRBJ2-3; D is perhaps TRBD2 (7 bases). The CDR3 length is 13 residues. V lost 11 bases and J lost 5, with 17 bases in between. Germline-derived CDR1 and CDR2 are MNHEY and SVGAGI. The CDR3 DNA follows: TGTGCCGTAAAAGGGGAGGGGGTAGATACGCAGTATTTT. Protein sequence: CAVKGEGVDTQYF.

The V and J genes are TRBV7-8 and TRBJ2-3; weak D call: TRBD2 (6 bases). This CDR3 spans 15 amino acids. V dropped 7 bases and J dropped 0 bases, with 14 bases sitting between them. Germline CDR1 reads SGHVS; CDR2 reads FQNEAQ. The CDR3 spells CASNGEDISTDTQYF. The CDR3 DNA reads as TGTGCCAGCAACGGGGAGGACATTAGCACAGATACGCAGTATTTT.

The V gene is TRBV7-8, the J gene TRBJ1-2; maybe TRBD1 (6 bases). There are 15 residues in the CDR3. Germline assignment: CDR1 SGHVS and CDR2 FQNEAQ. The V end was cut by 5 bases, the J end by 0 bases, with 13 bases between. The CDR3 region is CASSPLQGANYGYTF. CDR3 bases: TGTGCCAGCAGCCCCTTACAGGGAGCTAACTATGGCTACACCTTC.

J is TRBJ1-2 and V is TRBV5-6, with D unresolved. This CDR3 spans 14 amino acids. Trimming took 0 bases from V and 4 from J, leaving 10 bases between them. CDR1 is SGHDT, CDR2 YYEEEE, per germline. CDR3 DNA sequence: TGTGCCAGCAGCTTGGGGGAGGGATTCTATGGCTACACCTTC. As protein: CASSLGEGFYGYTF.

The rearrangement joins TRBV6-4 to TRBJ2-3; 7 positions agree with TRBD2. This CDR3 comprises 15 residues. V lost 6 bases, J lost 4 bases, and 10 bases stayed unmatched. CDR1 and CDR2 (germline): MRHNA, SNTAGT. This chain's CDR3 is CASRGGTAGSDTQYF. CDR3 DNA: TGTGCCAGCAGGGGGGGGACCGCGGGATCAGATACGCAGTATTTT.

The chain uses TRBV12-5 and TRBJ1-1; D call uncertain. Trimming took 7 bases from V and 1 from J, leaving 10 bases between them. The CDR3 contains 13 residues. Per the germline V gene, CDR1 is LGHNT and CDR2 is FRNRAP. This CDR3 is CASAGLENTEAFF. CDR3 DNA sequence: TGTGCTAGTGCCGGGTTGGAGAACACTGAAGCTTTCTTT.

V usage is TRBV5-1 and J usage is TRBJ2-7, with a tentative D call TRBD1 (5 bases). V lost 2 bases and J lost 1, with 7 bases in between. The CDR3 consists of 13 residues. CDR1 is SGHRS, CDR2 YFSETQ, per germline. CDR3 protein: CASSFQGSYEQYF. DNA of the CDR3: TGCGCCAGCAGCTTCCAGGGTTCCTACGAGCAGTACTTC.

The CDR3 nucleotides read TGTGCCAGCAGCTTCACGGGGGAGGGCAATCAGCCCCAGCATTTT. This gives the protein CASSFTGEGNQPQHF. V usage is TRBV7-8 and J usage is TRBJ1-5, with D possibly matching TRBD1 (5 bases). The V gene lost 3 bases and the J gene lost 2 bases, with 11 bases spanning the gap. The CDR3 is made up of 15 amino acids. CDR1 and CDR2 from the germline V gene are SGHVS and FQNEAQ.

The V and J genes are TRBV11-2 and TRBJ1-1; no clear D. The germline V gene encodes CDR1 SGHAT and CDR2 FQNNGV. The CDR3 loop spans 13 amino acids. The ends were cut back, 0 bases at V and 8 bases at J, with 10 bases in the middle. The CDR3 sequence is CASSLDRSGEAFF. The CDR3 DNA is TGTGCCAGCAGCTTAGATCGATCCGGGGAAGCTTTCTTT.

This chain connects TRBV6-6 to TRBJ2-1; 13 bases align to TRBD2. The germline CDR1 and CDR2 sequences are MNHNY and SVGAGI (reference sequence). Unmatched junction bases numbered 3, after V lost 6 bases and J lost 10 bases. The CDR3 extends over 13 amino acids. Here the CDR3 DNA reads TGTGCCAGCAGCCGGGGACTAGCGGGAGAGCAGTTCTTC. It is translated as CASSRGLAGEQFF.

The chain uses TRBV18 and TRBJ1-1; D is undetermined. The CDR3 is 15 residues long. Germline CDR1 KGHSH, CDR2 LQKENI. The V end was cut by 3 bases, the J end by 1 base, with 12 bases between. The CDR3 DNA is TGTGCCAGCTCACCCGCTGCTGCGGGGAACACTGAAGCTTTCTTT. Translating it yields CASSPAAAGNTEAFF.

This chain links TRBV5-6 with TRBJ2-1; 7 nucleotides agree with TRBD1. Germline assignment: CDR1 SGHDT and CDR2 YYEEEE. CDR3 length: 13 residues. V dropped 2 bases and J dropped 9; count of bases not matched to a gene: 5. CDR3: CASSLWDSGEQFF. The CDR3 bases are TGTGCCAGCAGCTTATGGGACAGTGGTGAGCAGTTCTTC. The full variable domain, completed using reference TRBV5-6 and TRBJ2-1, is DAGVTQSPTHLIKTRGQQVTLRCSPKSGHDTVSWYQQALGQGPQFIFQYYEEEERQRGNFPDRFSGHQFPNYSSELNVNALLLGDSALYLCASSLWDSGEQFFGPGTRLTVL.

V and J are TRBV11-3 and TRBJ2-2, with D perhaps matching TRBD1 (5 bases). The CDR3 totals 14 residues. CDR1 is SGHNT, CDR2 YENEEA, per germline. Deletions cut 5 bases from V and 4 bases from J, with 11 bases between. The CDR3 spells CASSRQGSTGELFF. CDR3 nucleotides: TGTGCCAGCAGCCGCCAGGGTAGCACCGGGGAGCTGTTTTTT.

CDR3 DNA: TGCAGCGTTCGCCCTAGACAGGGGGGCTACACCTTC. Encoded protein: CSVRPRQGGYTF. The rearrangement uses TRBV29-1 and TRBJ1-2, with TRBD1 identical over 8 bases. Germline-derived CDR1 and CDR2 are SQVTM and ANQGSEA. V was pared by 5 bases and J by 8 bases, with 7 bases of the junction left unmatched. The CDR3 is 12 residues long.

The rearrangement joins TRBV29-1 to TRBJ1-5, with D unresolved. The CDR3 consists of 14 residues. V was trimmed by 4 bases and J by 5 bases, leaving 15 bases between them. Germline CDR1 SQVTM, CDR2 ANQGSEA. CDR3 in DNA: TGCAGCGTTGGATCGGGGTTTCGGGATCAGCCCCAGCATTTT. Translating it yields CSVGSGFRDQPQHF.

The chain has TRBV7-8 and TRBJ1-5; 8 bases line up with TRBD1. Germline V lookup: CDR1 SGHVS, CDR2 FQNEAQ. With 5 bases clipped from V and 4 bases from J, the junction kept 19 bases outside the gene matches. This CDR3 comprises 19 residues. CDR3 region: CASSRKTRDRTRPNQPQHF. DNA of the CDR3: TGTGCCAGCAGCCGAAAAACCCGGGACAGGACAAGACCAAATCAGCCCCAGCATTTT. Using reference TRBV7-8 and TRBJ1-5 for the parts outside the CDR3, the full variable domain is GAGVSQSPRYKVAKRGQDVALRCDPISGHVSLFWYQQALGQGPEFLTYFQNEAQLDKSGLPSDRFFAERPEGSVSTLKIQRTQQEDSAVYLCASSRKTRDRTRPNQPQHFGDGTRLSIL.